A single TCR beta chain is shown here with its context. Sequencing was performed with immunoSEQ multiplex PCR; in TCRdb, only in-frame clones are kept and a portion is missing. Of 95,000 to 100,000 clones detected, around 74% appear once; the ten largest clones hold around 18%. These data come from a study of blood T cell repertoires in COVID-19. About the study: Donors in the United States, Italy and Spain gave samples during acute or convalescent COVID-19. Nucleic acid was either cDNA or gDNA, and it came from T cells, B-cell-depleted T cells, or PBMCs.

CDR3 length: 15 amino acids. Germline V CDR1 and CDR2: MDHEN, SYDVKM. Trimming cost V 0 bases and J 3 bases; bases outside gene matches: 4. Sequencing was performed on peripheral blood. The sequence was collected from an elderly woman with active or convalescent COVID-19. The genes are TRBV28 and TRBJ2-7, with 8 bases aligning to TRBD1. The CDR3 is CASSLWTGANYEQYF. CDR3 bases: TGTGCCAGCAGTTTATGGACAGGGGCGAACTACGAGCAGTACTTC.